This TCR beta chain emerged from a study of spatial heterogeneity in lung cancer (dated by TCRdb to the late 2010s). About the study as a whole: Beta-chain transcripts were consistently detected in greater numbers than alpha-chain transcripts, which likely reflected higher beta-chain transcript abundance. In the raw uncorrected reads, each unique combination of TCR and UMI appeared on average more than ten times. In non-small cell lung cancer, the study quantitatively compared TCR alpha and beta repertoires across several tumor regions, matched nontumor lung, and blood. TCR repertoire features were related to nonsynonymous mutation counts determined by whole-exome sequencing of tumor tissue. Both alpha and beta chains were TCR-sequenced in samples taken at surgery, namely 220 tumor regions, approximately 66 matched nontumor lung samples and 56 PBMC samples.

This clonotype is judged medium-sized (0.01 to 0.1%). This receptor's antigen is unknown. No qualities accompany the bases; no much larger clone lies one base away. Interpreted using the paper, the time point label stands for: sample taken at primary tumor resection. Without any cell sorting, TCR sequencing was performed on whole RNA extracted either from tumor and nontumor lung tissue or from cryopreserved PBMC samples. The donors were 65 to 85 patients from the lung TRACERx cohort who had early-stage, untreated non-small cell lung cancer. Patients were selected for TCR sequencing only if sufficient RNA was available from at least two tumor regions. A lung pathologist reviewed the tumor and adjacent nontumor lung specimens before the specimens were selected. Overall study results and their limits: Additional single-cell paired TCR alpha and beta sequencing was considered necessary to confirm, at a functional level, the hypothesis that regional TCRs recognize regional mutations.

The method was 5' RACE. The sequencer listed for this sample is NextSeq 500. In the TCR library protocol, a unique molecular identifier was attached to each TCR cDNA molecule so that PCR and sequencing errors could be corrected. Processing in the source paper ran as follows. Decombinator tools were used for TCR identification, UMI-based error correction and CDR3 extraction. Expanded TCRs were defined as those above a frequency of 2 per 1,000, corresponding to the top 1% of the tumor frequency distribution. Each repertoire was subsampled 100 times to 5,000 TCRs, after which Renyi diversity was computed with the R vegan package. CDR3 similarity networks were constructed using string-kernel similarity of amino acid triplets, with links drawn between CDR3s whose pairwise similarity was above 0.82. TCRdb trimmed public reads at Q25 via fastp, called clones via MiXCR and kept in-frame beta chains. A single entry per CDR3 protein holds the most common genes and DNA from its merged rows. These V and J calls rely on TCRdb rather than the paper's analysis. This sample has about 6,100 distinct CDR3 sequences in its table, and around an eighth of those were observed once. The ten largest clones capture 16% of the sample.

Looking up the germline V gene (reference sequence) yields CDR1 DFQATT and CDR2 SNEGSKA. At the junction V is shortened by 5 bases and J by 1 base; bases outside the gene matches: 7. The CDR3 goes from the cysteine to the phenylalanine over 14 residues. Only CDR3 DNA remains: 42 bases, in frame from the first base. The chain is assembled from TRBV20-1 and TRBJ2-7; 8 junctional bases match TRBD1. The sequence derives from a male donor with early-stage non-small cell lung cancer. Sequences were derived from normal lung tissue next to the tumor, sampled at surgery. The DNA reads TGCAGTGCTCACAGGGGGAAGGGTTCCTACGAGCAGTACTTC. Its translation reads: CSAHRGKGSYEQYF.